This T cell receptor (beta chain) was profiled in a study of blood T cell repertoires in COVID-19. The method was immunoSEQ multiplex PCR; TCRdb's version includes in-frame clones alone and lacks a portion of them. There are around 270,000 clones in the sample; around nine tenths occur only once, and about 2.1% lies in the top ten. The junction had 7 bases not matched to a gene; V was cut back by 0 bases and J by 4 bases. Germline lookup yields CDR1 SGHTA and CDR2 FQGNSA. This CDR3 is 16 amino acids long. Specimen: peripheral blood. The V call is TRBV7-2, the J call TRBJ2-3, with 7 bases matching TRBD1. The receptor comes from a man aged 25 to 40 with active or convalescent COVID-19. The CDR3 DNA follows: TGTGCCAGCAGCTTAGCCGGGACAGTCTTTTCAGATACGCAGTATTTT. Its translation is CASSLAGTVFSDTQYF.